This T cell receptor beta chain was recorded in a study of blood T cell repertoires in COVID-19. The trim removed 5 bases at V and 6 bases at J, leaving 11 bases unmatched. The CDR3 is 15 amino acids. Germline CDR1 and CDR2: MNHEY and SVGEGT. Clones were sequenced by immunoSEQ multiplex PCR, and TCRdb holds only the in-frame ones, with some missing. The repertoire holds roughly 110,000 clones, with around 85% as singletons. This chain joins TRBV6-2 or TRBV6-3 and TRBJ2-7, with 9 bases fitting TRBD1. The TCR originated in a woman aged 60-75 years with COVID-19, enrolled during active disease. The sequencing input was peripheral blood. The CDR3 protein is CASSPRDRESPEQYF. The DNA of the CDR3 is TGTGCCAGCAGTCCCCGGGACAGGGAAAGCCCCGAGCAGTACTTC.